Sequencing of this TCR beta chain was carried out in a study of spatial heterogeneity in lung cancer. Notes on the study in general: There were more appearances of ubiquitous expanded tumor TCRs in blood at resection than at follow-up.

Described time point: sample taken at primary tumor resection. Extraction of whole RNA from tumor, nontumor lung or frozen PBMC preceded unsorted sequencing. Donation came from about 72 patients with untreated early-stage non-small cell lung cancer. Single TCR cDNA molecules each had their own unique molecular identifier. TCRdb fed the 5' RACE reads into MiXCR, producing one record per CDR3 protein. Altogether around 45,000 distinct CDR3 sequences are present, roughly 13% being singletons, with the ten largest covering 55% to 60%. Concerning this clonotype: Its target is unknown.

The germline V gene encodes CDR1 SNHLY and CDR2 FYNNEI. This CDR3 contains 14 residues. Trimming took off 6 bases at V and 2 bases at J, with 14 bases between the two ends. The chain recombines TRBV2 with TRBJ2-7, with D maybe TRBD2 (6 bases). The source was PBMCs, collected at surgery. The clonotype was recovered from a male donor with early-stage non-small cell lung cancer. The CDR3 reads CASRPGLAPYEQYF. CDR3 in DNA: TGTGCCAGCAGGCCGGGACTCGCCCCCTACGAGCAGTACTTC.